This TCR beta chain was observed in a study of blood T cell repertoires in COVID-19 (dated by TCRdb to about 2020). Regarding the complete study: Samples from collaborators originated in the United States, Italy and Spain and spanned both the acute and convalescent phases of COVID-19. A de-identified subject ID, COVID-19 status, age in years and sex were almost always included in the sample metadata. The material from the prospective study consisted of cDNA or gDNA derived from T cells, B-cell-depleted T cells, or PBMCs. Samples came from the ongoing ImmuneRACE study (first 160 participants) plus 1,254 subjects from 6 global collaborators. A freely available public database, intended as a resource for researchers studying the immune response to SARS-CoV-2, is where the repertoires were released. Subjects who had been exposed to COVID-19, were actively infected with it, or had recovered from it provided the deeply sampled blood TCRbeta repertoires that made up the dataset. HLA class I and class II types, where available, came from metadata supplied by the sample provider rather than from assay-based typing.

At one collaborating source in Seattle, patients were enrolled during active infection and were followed longitudinally through the course of disease. Each collaborating institution followed its own protocols to collect whole blood in K2EDTA tubes. Collaborator samples were shipped for TCRbeta analysis as frozen whole blood, isolated PBMCs, or DNA extracted from either sample type. TCRbeta CDR3 regions were amplified from genomic DNA by means of the immunoSEQ Assay, a bias-controlled multiplex PCR. The paper's data handling went like this. Nucleated cell counts per sample were estimated from amplification of reference gene primers within the assay. To quantify the absolute abundance of each unique TCRbeta CDR3 rearrangement, sequence reads were collapsed and filtered. For each sample, productive Simpson clonality was calculated as the square root of Simpson's diversity index across productive rearrangements. TCRdb obtained this table from immuneACCESS and retained in-frame rearrangements with V and J assigned. These tables miss some clones; where compared with another copy, unresolved V genes account for less than half of the shortfall, and the remainder is unexplained. The DNA was the basis for D and trimming; V, J and clone size are from that table. The sample yields 120,000 to 150,000 clones; approximately 83% were counted once. The ten largest account for around 8% of the sample.

The investigation overall reported the following: Clinical and demographic metadata were provided uncurated, with the amount varying by source and participant.

Between the V and J ends, shortened by 0 bases and 1 base respectively, the junction contains 8 bases. From its cysteine to its phenylalanine, the CDR3 spans 15 amino acids. The retained sequence is limited to the CDR3, 45 bases, with the frame set at the first base. The germline V gene (reference sequence) sets CDR1 to SGHNT and CDR2 to YYREEE. In regard to this clone: It has no known antigen specificity. No base quality information exists; no much larger clone differs at one position.

Material: peripheral blood. This sequence originates from a woman aged 55-70 years with COVID-19, enrolled during active disease. The chain uses TRBV5-4 and TRBJ1-3; no D gene call is confident. In nucleotide form, the sequence is TGTGCCAGCAGCTTGGCCGGAGCTTCTGGAAACACCATATATTTT. It is translated as CASSLAGASGNTIYF. When the CDR3 is completed using the reference TRBV5-4 and TRBJ1-3 genes on either side, the full variable domain is ETGVTQSPTHLIKTRGQQVTLRCSSQSGHNTVSWYQQALGQGPQFIFQYYREEENGRGNFPPRFSGLQFPNYSSELNVNALELDDSALYLCASSLAGASGNTIYFGEGSWLTVV.